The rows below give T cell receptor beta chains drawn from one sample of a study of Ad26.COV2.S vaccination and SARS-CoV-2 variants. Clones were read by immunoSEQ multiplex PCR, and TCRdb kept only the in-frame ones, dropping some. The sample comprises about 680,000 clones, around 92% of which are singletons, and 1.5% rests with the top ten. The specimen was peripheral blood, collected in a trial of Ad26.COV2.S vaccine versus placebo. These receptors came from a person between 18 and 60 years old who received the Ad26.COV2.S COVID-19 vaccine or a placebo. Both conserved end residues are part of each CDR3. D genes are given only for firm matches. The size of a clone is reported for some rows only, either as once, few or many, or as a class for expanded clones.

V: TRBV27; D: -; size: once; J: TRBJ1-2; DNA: TGTGCCAGCAGCCCTTCCGGGGCTCCCAACTATGGCTACACCTTC; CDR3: CASSPSGAPNYGYTF
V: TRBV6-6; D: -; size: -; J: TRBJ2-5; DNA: TGTGCCAGCAATCCTACCCCTAGGTCTAGCGAGTACTTC; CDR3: CASNPTPRSSEYF
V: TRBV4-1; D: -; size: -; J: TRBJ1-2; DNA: TGCGCCAGCAGCCAACCGCAGCGCAGGGTCGATGGCTACACCTTC; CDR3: CASSQPQRRVDGYTF
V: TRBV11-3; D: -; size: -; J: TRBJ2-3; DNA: TGTGCCAGCAGCGTCGACAGCACAGATACGCAGTATTTT; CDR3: CASSVDSTDTQYF
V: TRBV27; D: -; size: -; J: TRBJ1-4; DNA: TGTGCCAGCGGACTAGAAGGGAGGTTTTTT; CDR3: CASGLEGRFF
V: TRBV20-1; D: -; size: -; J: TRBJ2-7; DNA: TGCAGTGCTAGTCCCTTCGGGGGCTCCTACGAGCAGTACTTC; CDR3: CSASPFGGSYEQYF
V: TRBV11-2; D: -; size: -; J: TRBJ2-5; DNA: TGTGCCAGCAGCGCAGTCGGGGTGGAAGAGACCCAGTACTTC; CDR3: CASSAVGVEETQYF
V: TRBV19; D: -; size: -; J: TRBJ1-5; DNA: TGTGCCAGCACGCCCCTCGGAGGAGGAGGCAATCAGCCCCAGCATTTT; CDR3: CASTPLGGGGNQPQHF
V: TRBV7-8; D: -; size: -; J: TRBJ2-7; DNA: TGTGCCAGCAGCTTAGGGTCAGGGGGGGTTCCCTACGAGCAGTACTTC; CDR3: CASSLGSGGVPYEQYF
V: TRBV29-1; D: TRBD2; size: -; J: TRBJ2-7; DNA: TGCAGCGTTATCTTCGGGGGGTCGAGCTCCTACGAGCAGTACTTC; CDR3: CSVIFGGSSSYEQYF
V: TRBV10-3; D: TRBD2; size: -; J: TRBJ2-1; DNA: TGTGCCATCAGTGAGCTAGCGGGGGGCCCCGTTGAGCAGTTCTTC; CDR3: CAISELAGGPVEQFF
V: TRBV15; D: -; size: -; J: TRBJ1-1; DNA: TGTGCCACCAGCAGAGATAGGGTGAACACTGAAGCTTTCTTT; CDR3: CATSRDRVNTEAFF
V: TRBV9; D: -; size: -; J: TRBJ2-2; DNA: TGTGCCAGCAGCGCCGGCGGTATCGACACCGGGGAGCTGTTTTTT; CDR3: CASSAGGIDTGELFF
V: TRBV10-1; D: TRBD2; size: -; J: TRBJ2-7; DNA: TGCGCCAGCAGTGAGGGCCCCACTAGCGGGAGGTACGAGCAGTACTTC; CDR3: CASSEGPTSGRYEQYF
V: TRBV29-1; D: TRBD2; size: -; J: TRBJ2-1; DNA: TGCAGCGTTGCGATACTAGCGGGAGTTATTGAGCAGTTCTTC; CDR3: CSVAILAGVIEQFF
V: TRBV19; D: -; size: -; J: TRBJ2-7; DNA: TGTGCCAGCCGGGACCGGAGCTCCTACGAGCAGTACTTC; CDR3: CASRDRSSYEQYF
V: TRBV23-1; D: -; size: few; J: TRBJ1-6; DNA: TGCGCCAGCAGTCAGCCCGGGATATATAATTCACCCCTCCACTTT; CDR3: CASSQPGIYNSPLHF
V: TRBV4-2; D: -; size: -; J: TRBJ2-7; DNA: TGTGCCAGCAGCCAAGTTACAGCGGGCCGGGAGCAGTACTTC; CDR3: CASSQVTAGREQYF
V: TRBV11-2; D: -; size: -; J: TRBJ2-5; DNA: TGTGCCAGCAGCTTATATGGGCTCCAAGAGACCCAGTACTTC; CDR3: CASSLYGLQETQYF
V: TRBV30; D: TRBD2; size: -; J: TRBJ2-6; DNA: TGTGCCTGGGGGCCCGGCGGGAGTGCCGGGGCCAACGTCCTGACTTTC; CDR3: CAWGPGGSAGANVLTF
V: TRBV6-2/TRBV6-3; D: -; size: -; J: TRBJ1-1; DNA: TGTGCCAGCAGTTATCGAGGGGATGGGACTCTGAACACTGAAGCTTTCTTT; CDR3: CASSYRGDGTLNTEAFF
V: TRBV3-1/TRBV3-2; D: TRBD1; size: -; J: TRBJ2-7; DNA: TGTGCCAGCAGTGGTTTAGGGGGCCACGAGCAGTACTTC; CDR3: CASSGLGGHEQYF
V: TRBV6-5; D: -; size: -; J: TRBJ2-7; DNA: TGTGCCAGCAGTTACTCGCCCAGTCTCTCCTACGAGCAGTACTTC; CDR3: CASSYSPSLSYEQYF
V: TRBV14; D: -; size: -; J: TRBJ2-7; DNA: TGTGCCAGCAGCCCCCGGGACCCCTACGAGCAGTACTTC; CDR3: CASSPRDPYEQYF
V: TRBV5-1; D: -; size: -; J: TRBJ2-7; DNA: TGCGCCAGCAGCCTACAACAGGGTTCCTACGAGCAGTACTTC; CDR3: CASSLQQGSYEQYF
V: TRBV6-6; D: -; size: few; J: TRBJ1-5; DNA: TGTGCCAGCCTTCGAGACAGCAATCAGCCCCAGCATTTT; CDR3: CASLRDSNQPQHF
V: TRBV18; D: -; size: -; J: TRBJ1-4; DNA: TGTGCCAGCTCATCCGGGACTAACTATGAAAAACTGTTTTTT; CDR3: CASSSGTNYEKLFF
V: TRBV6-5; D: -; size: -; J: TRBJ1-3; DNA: TGTGCCAGCAGTTACGGTTCTGTCGGAGGTGGAAACACCATATATTTT; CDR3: CASSYGSVGGGNTIYF
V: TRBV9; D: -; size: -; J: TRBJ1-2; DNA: TGTGCCCGCCGCGCGCGACCGTTTGGGGAGGGGGTAGGACGGGGCTACACCTTC; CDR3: CARRARPFGEGVGRGYTF
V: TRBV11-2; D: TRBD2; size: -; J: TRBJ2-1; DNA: TGTGCCAGCAGCTACCCACCTCGGACTAGCGGGGCTAATGAGCAGTTCTTC; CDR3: CASSYPPRTSGANEQFF
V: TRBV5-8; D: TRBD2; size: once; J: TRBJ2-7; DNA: TGTGCCAGCAGCTTACACCATGCTAGCGGGATGATGTACGAGCAGTACTTC; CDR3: CASSLHHASGMMYEQYF
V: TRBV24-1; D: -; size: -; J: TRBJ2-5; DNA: TGTGCCACCGGCACTCGGACACAAGAGACCCAGTACTTC; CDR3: CATGTRTQETQYF
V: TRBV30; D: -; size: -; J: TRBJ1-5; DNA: TGTGCCTGGAGTAGGGGGGGCGGTTATCAGCCCCAGCATTTT; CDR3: CAWSRGGGYQPQHF
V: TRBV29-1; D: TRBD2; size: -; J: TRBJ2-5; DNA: TGCAGCGTTGAGGGGACTAGCGGGAGTCAAGAGACCCAGTACTTC; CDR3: CSVEGTSGSQETQYF
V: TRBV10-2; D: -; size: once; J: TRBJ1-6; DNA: TGCGCCAGCAGTAGCGAGTATGCTAATTCACCCCTCCACTTT; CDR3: CASSSEYANSPLHF
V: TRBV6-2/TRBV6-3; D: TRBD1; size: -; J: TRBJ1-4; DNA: TGTGCCAGCAGTACGCGACAGGGGGCGACTAATGAAAAACTGTTTTTT; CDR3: CASSTRQGATNEKLFF
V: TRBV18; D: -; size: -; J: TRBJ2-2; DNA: TGTGCCAGCTCCGACAGATACTTGAACACCGGGGAGCTGTTTTTT; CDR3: CASSDRYLNTGELFF
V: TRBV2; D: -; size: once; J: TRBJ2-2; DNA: TGTGCCAGCAGTGTTGAGGGTCCAGCCGGGGAGCTGTTTTTT; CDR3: CASSVEGPAGELFF
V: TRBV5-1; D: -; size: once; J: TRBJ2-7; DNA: TGCGCCAGCAGCTTTCAGGGGTACGCCTACGAGCAGTACTTC; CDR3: CASSFQGYAYEQYF
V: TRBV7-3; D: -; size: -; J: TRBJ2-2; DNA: TGTGCCAGCAGCTTAACCGGGACCGGGGAGCTGTTTTTT; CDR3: CASSLTGTGELFF
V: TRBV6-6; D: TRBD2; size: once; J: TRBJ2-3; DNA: TGTGCCAGCAGTTGGGGAGCGGGGGATAGCACAGATACGCAGTATTTT; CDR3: CASSWGAGDSTDTQYF
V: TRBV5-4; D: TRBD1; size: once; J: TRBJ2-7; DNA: TGTGCCAGCAGCTTAGGACAGGGGTCATATTACTTC; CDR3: CASSLGQGSYYF
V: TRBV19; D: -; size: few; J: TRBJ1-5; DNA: TGTGCCAGTAGCAACCCCCCGTACGGGACACACCATCAGCCCCAGCATTTT; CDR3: CASSNPPYGTHHQPQHF
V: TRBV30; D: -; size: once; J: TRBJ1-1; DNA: TGTGCCTGGAGTCAAAGGGACACTGAAGCTTTCTTT; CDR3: CAWSQRDTEAFF
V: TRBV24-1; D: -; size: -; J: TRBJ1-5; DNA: TGTGCCACCGGGGGCAGGGATAGCAATCAGCCCCAGCATTTT; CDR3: CATGGRDSNQPQHF
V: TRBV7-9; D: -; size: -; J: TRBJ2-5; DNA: TGTGCCAGCAGCTTATCTGACAGGCGCCAAGAGACCCAGTACTTC; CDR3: CASSLSDRRQETQYF
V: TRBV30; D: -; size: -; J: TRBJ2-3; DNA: TGTGCCTGGATGAGGGAGAGCACAGATACGCAGTATTTT; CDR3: CAWMRESTDTQYF
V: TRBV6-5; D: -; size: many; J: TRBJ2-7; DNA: TGTGCCAGCAGTAACACAGCCCAGGCCTACGAGCAGTACTTC; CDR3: CASSNTAQAYEQYF
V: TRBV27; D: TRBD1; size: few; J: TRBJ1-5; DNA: TGTGCCAGCAGTCCCGGGACAGGGAATGGGAACAATCAGCCCCAGCATTTT; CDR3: CASSPGTGNGNNQPQHF
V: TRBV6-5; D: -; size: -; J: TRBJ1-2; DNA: TGTGCCAGCAGGCAGGGACTCCCTAACGGCTACACCTTC; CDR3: CASRQGLPNGYTF
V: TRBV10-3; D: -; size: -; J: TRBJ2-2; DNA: TGTGCCATCAGGAACCAGGGAAACACCGGGGAGCTGTTTTTT; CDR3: CAIRNQGNTGELFF
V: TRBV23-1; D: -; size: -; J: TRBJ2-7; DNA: TGCGCCAGCAGTCAATGTCAGAAGAACTACGAGCAGTACTTC; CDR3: CASSQCQKNYEQYF
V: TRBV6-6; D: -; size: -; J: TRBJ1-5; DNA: TGTGCCAGCAGTCGATCAGGGTCTGGCAATCAGCCCCAGCATTTT; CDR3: CASSRSGSGNQPQHF